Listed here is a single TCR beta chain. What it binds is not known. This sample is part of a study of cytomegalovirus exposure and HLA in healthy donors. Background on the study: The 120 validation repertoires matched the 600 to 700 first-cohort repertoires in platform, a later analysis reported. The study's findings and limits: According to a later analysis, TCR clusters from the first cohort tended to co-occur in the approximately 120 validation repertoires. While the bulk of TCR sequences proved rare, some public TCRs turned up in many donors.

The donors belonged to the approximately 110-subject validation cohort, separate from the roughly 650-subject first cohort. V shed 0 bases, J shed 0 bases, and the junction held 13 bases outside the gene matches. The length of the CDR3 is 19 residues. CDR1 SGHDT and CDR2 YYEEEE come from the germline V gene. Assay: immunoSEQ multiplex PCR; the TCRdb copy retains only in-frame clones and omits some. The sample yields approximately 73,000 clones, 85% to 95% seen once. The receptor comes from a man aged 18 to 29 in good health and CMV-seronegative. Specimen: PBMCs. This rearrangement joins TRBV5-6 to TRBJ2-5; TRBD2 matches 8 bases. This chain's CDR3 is CASSLARSGGTPYQETQYF. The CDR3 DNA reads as TGTGCCAGCAGCTTGGCCAGGAGCGGGGGCACTCCTTACCAAGAGACCCAGTACTTC.